The rows below give T cell receptor beta chains drawn from one sample of a study of vaccination and CD4 T cells after COVID-19. These receptors have no identified antigens. TCRdb itself ran the PCR reads through MiXCR, one entry per CDR3 protein. The data contain approximately 20,000 distinct CDR3 sequences, approximately 45% of them singletons. Specimen: CD4+ T cells from blood, cultured in vitro, collected before SARS-CoV-2 vaccination. Receptors originate from a human donor who had recovered from COVID-19. Each CDR3 is given with its conserved first and last residue. A D gene is named only where the DNA matches it firmly. Only some rows state a clone size, as once, few, many or a class for expanded clones.

>TRBV20-1|-|TRBJ1-5|-
CSARPDNSNQPQHF
TGCAGTGCTAGGCCAGACAATAGCAATCAGCCCCAGCATTTT
>TRBV15|-|TRBJ1-1|-
CATSRDRGFKAFF
TGTGCCACCAGCAGAGATCGAGGGTTTAAAGCTTTCTTT
>TRBV19|-|TRBJ1-2|-
CASSMGPNYGYTF
TGTGCCAGTAGTATGGGGCCTAACTATGGCTACACCTTC
>TRBV5-8|-|TRBJ1-6|few
CASSLRSNSPLHF
TGTGCCAGCAGCTTGAGGTCGAATTCACCCCTCCACTTT
>TRBV28|-|TRBJ1-2|-
CASSFSSGRNGYTF
TGTGCCAGCAGCTTCTCTTCAGGGAGGAATGGCTACACCTTC
>TRBV11-2|-|TRBJ1-2|-
CASSLDRRASNYGYTF
TGTGCCAGCAGCTTAGATCGTCGGGCATCCAACTATGGCTACACCTTC
>TRBV12-3/TRBV12-4|-|TRBJ1-2|-
CASSLESSGYTF
TGTGCCAGCAGTCTTGAGTCTAGTGGCTACACCTTC
>TRBV6-1|TRBD1|TRBJ1-1|-
CASKHPPGGRPEAFF
TGTGCCAGCAAACACCCCCCAGGGGGTCGGCCTGAAGCTTTCTTT
>TRBV4-2|-|TRBJ1-5|-
CASSAQTGADQPQHF
TGTGCCAGCAGCGCTCAGACAGGCGCCGATCAGCCCCAGCATTTT
>TRBV11-3|-|TRBJ2-3|-
CASSVPPDTQYF
TGTGCCAGCAGCGTACCCCCTGATACGCAGTATTTT
>TRBV7-9|TRBD1|TRBJ1-2|-
CASSYTGGEYANYGYTF
TGTGCCAGCAGCTATACAGGGGGAGAATACGCTAACTATGGCTACACCTTC
>TRBV7-2|-|TRBJ2-5|-
CPSSRGGRETQYF
TGTCCCAGCAGCCGCGGAGGCCGGGAGACCCAGTACTTC
>TRBV15|TRBD1|TRBJ1-1|few
CATSRGDRLNTEAFF
TGTGCCACCAGCAGGGGGGACAGGCTGAACACTGAAGCTTTCTTT
>TRBV27|TRBD1|TRBJ1-6|-
CASSPPGTGESPLHF
TGTGCCAGCAGCCCGCCCGGGACAGGGGAATCACCCCTCCACTTT
>TRBV28|-|TRBJ1-2|-
CATQGGWERAYGYTF
TGTGCCACCCAAGGTGGGTGGGAGAGGGCTTATGGCTACACCTTC
>TRBV21-1|-|TRBJ1-5|-
CASSLPVDVYSNQPQHF
TGTGCCAGCAGCCTCCCAGTGGACGTTTATAGCAATCAGCCCCAGCATTTT
>TRBV20-1|-|TRBJ1-2|-
CSASLPGIGYTF
TGCAGTGCTAGTTTGCCAGGGATCGGCTACACCTTC
>TRBV20-1|TRBD2|TRBJ2-7|few
CSARDLAGGSYEQYF
TGCAGTGCTAGAGATCTAGCGGGAGGCTCCTACGAGCAGTACTTC
>TRBV4-1|-|TRBJ1-2|-
CASSHGGLLLYGYTF
TGCGCCAGCAGCCATGGGGGGCTGCTACTCTATGGCTACACCTTC
>TRBV7-9|-|TRBJ1-1|-
CASSFTKNTEAFF
TGTGCCAGCAGCTTCACGAAGAACACTGAAGCTTTCTTT